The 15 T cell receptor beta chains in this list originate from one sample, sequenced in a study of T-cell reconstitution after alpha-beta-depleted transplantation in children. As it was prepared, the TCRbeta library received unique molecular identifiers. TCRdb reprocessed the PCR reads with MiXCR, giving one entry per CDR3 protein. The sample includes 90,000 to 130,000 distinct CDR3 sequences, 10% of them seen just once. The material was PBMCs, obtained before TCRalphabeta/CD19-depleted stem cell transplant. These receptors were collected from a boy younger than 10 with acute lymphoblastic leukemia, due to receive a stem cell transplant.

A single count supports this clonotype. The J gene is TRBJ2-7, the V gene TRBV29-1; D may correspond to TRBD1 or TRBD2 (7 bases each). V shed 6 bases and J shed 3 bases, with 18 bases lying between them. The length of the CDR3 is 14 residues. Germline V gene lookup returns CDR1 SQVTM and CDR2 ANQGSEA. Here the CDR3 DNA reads TGCAGCGTAGGGGGGGGTAGGGGGCTCTACGAGCAGTACTTC. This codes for CSVGGGRGLYEQYF.

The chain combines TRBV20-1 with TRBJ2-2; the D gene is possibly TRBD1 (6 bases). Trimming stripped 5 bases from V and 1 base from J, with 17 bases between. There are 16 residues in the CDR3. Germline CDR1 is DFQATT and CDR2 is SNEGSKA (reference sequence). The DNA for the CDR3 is TGCAGTGCTCGACGGAAACAGGGTTGGAACACCGGGGAGCTGTTTTTT. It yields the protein CSARRKQGWNTGELFF.

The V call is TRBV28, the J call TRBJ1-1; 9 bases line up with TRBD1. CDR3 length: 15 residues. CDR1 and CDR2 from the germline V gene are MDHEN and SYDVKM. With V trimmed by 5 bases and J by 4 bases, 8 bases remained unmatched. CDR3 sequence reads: CASSGNRGLGTEAFF. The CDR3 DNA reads TGTGCCAGCAGTGGTAACAGGGGGCTAGGCACTGAAGCTTTCTTT.

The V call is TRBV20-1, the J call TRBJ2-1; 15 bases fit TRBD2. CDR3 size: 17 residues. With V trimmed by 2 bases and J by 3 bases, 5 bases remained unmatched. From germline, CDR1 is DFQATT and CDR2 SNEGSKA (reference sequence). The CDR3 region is CSARTGLAGGYYNEQFF. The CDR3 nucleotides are TGCAGTGCTAGAACGGGACTAGCGGGAGGTTACTACAATGAGCAGTTCTTC.

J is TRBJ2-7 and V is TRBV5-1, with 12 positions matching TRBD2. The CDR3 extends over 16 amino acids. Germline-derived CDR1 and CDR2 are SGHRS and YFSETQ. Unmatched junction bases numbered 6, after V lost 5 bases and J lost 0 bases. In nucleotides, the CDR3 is TGCGCCAGCAGATTCGGACTAGCGGGGAGCTCCTACGAGCAGTACTTC. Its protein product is CASRFGLAGSSYEQYF.

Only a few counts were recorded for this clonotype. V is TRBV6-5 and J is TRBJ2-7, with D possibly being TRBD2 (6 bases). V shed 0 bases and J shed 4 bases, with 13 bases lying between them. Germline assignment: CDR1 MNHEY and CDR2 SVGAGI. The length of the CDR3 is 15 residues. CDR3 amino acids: CASSYSMLAGYEQYF. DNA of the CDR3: TGTGCCAGCAGTTACTCGATGCTCGCGGGGTACGAGCAGTACTTC.

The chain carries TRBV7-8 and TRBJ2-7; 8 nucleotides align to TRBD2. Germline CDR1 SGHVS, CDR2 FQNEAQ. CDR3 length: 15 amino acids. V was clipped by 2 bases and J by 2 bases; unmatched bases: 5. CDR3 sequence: CASSLSAGGPYEQYF. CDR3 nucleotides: TGTGCCAGCAGCTTATCGGCGGGAGGACCCTACGAGCAGTACTTC.

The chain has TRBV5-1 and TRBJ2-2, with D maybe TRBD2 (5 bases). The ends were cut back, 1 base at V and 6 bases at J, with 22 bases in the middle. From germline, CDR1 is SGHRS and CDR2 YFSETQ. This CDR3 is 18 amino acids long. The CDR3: CASSLIPMRSRRSGELFF. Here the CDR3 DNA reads TGCGCCAGCAGCTTGATCCCCATGCGTAGCAGGAGGTCCGGGGAGCTGTTTTTT.

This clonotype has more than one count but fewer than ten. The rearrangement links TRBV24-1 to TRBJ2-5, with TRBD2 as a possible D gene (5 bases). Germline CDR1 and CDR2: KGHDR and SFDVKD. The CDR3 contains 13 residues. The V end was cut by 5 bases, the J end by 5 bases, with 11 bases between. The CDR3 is CATSGAGVETQYF. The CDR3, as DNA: TGTGCCACCAGTGGAGCCGGGGTGGAGACCCAGTACTTC.

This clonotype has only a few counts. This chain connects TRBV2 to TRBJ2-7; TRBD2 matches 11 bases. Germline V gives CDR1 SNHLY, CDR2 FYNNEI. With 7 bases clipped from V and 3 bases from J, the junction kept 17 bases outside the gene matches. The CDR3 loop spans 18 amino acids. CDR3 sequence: CASTTHGTSGRAYYEQYF. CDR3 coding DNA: TGTGCCAGCACTACTCACGGGACTAGCGGCAGAGCGTACTACGAGCAGTACTTC.

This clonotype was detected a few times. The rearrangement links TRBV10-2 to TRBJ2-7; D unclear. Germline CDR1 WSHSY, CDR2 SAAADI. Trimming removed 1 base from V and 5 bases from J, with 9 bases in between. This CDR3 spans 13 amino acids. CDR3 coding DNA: TGCGCCAGCAGTGAGTTCGATTGGGACGAGCAGTACTTC. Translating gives CASSEFDWDEQYF.

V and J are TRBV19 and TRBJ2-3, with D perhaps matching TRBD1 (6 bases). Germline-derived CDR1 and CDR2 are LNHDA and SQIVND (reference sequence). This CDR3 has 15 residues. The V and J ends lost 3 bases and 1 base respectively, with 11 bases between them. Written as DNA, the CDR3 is TGTGCCAGTAGTATGACAGGCTTGGGCACAGATACGCAGTATTTT. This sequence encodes CASSMTGLGTDTQYF. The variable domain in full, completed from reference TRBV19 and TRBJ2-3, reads DGGITQSPKYLFRKEGQNVTLSCEQNLNHDAMYWYRQDPGQGLRLIYYSQIVNDFQKGDIAEGYSVSREKKESFPLTVTSAQKNPTAFYLCASSMTGLGTDTQYFGPGTRLTVL.

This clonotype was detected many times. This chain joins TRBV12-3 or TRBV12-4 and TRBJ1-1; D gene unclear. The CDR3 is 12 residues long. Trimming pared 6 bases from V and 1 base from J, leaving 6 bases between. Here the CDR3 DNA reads TGTGCCAGCAGGCCAGAGAACACTGAAGCTTTCTTT. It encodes CASRPENTEAFF.

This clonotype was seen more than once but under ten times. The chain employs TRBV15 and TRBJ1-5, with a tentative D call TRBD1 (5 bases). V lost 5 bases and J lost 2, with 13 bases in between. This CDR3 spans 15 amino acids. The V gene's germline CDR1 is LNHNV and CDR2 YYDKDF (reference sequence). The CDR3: CATSYRRGGNQPQHF. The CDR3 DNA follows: TGTGCCACCAGCTATCGGAGGGGTGGCAATCAGCCCCAGCATTTT. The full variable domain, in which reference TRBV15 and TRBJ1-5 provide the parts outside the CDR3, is DAMVIQNPRYQVTQFGKPVTLSCSQTLNHNVMYWYQQKSSQAPKLLFHYYDKDFNNEADTPDNFQSRRPNTSFCFLDIRSPGLGDTAMYLCATSYRRGGNQPQHFGDGTRLSIL.

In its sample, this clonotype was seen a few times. This CDR3 is CASSPGNVGEQYF. In DNA form, the CDR3 reads TGCGCCAGCAGCCCGGGAAATGTTGGAGAGCAGTACTTC. The chain uses TRBV5-1 and TRBJ2-7; TRBD2 might be the D (5 bases). Trimming cost V 4 bases and J 7 bases, with 15 bases left between them. Germline V CDR1 and CDR2: SGHRS, YFSETQ. The CDR3 totals 13 residues. Looking up the rest from reference TRBV5-1 and TRBJ2-7 gives the full variable domain: KAGVTQTPRYLIKTRGQQVTLSCSPISGHRSVSWYQQTPGQGLQFLFEYFSETQRNKGNFPGRFSGRQFSNSRSEMNVSTLELGDSALYLCASSPGNVGEQYFGPGTRLTVT.